The 23 T cell receptor beta chains in this list originate from one sample, sequenced in a study of Ad26.COV2.S vaccination and SARS-CoV-2 variants. Clones were read by immunoSEQ multiplex PCR, and TCRdb kept only the in-frame ones, dropping some. The sample lists about 140,000 clones, about nine tenths occurring once. The sequencing used peripheral blood, collected after recovery from COVID-19. These receptors were taken from a human donor who had recovered from COVID-19.

The V call is TRBV7-9, the J call TRBJ2-3; the D is unclear. CDR3 length: 12 amino acids. Trimming shortened V by 5 bases and J by 4 bases, and 7 bases separated the two germline ends. Per germline, CDR1 SEHNR and CDR2 FQNEAQ (reference sequence). CDR3 sequence reads: CASSLSSDTQYF. In DNA form, the CDR3 reads TGTGCCAGCAGCCTGAGTTCAGATACGCAGTATTTT.

The chain employs TRBV19 and TRBJ2-1; a possible D gene is TRBD2 (7 bases). V was shortened by 5 bases and J by 5 bases, with 16 bases between the two germline ends. Germline CDR1 and CDR2: LNHDA and SQIVND (reference sequence). CDR3 size: 15 residues. In DNA, the CDR3 is TGTGCCAGTAGTCATATGGGGGGGGGCAACAATGAGCAGTTCTTC. This codes for CASSHMGGGNNEQFF.

The V gene is TRBV18, the J gene TRBJ2-7, with 9 bases that match TRBD1. V lost 4 bases to trimming and J lost 4 bases; unmatched junction nucleotides: 5. The CDR3 contains 14 residues. Germline CDR1 is KGHSH and CDR2 is LQKENI. CDR3 sequence (DNA): TGTGCCAGCTCACTACAGGGGGCAGGATACGAGCAGTACTTC. This encodes CASSLQGAGYEQYF.

V is TRBV19 and J is TRBJ2-1; D perhaps matches TRBD2 (5 bases). The CDR3 spans 13 residues. The V end was cut by 3 bases, the J end by 7 bases, with 10 bases between. CDR1 and CDR2 (germline): LNHDA, SQIVND (reference sequence). The CDR3 coding sequence is TGTGCCAGTAGTATTCTGGGCGGGAATGAGCAGTTCTTC. Its protein product is CASSILGGNEQFF. Using reference TRBV19 and TRBJ2-1 for the parts outside the CDR3, the full variable domain is DGGITQSPKYLFRKEGQNVTLSCEQNLNHDAMYWYRQDPGQGLRLIYYSQIVNDFQKGDIAEGYSVSREKKESFPLTVTSAQKNPTAFYLCASSILGGNEQFFGPGTRLTVL.

V usage is TRBV27 and J usage is TRBJ1-2; 10 bases match TRBD1. With 8 bases clipped from V and 2 bases from J, the junction kept 8 bases outside the gene matches. In germline, CDR1 is MNHEY, CDR2 SMNVEV (reference sequence). The CDR3 spans 15 residues. The CDR3 nucleotides read TGTGCCAGCTCCCAGACAGGGGGCATAAACTATGGCTACACCTTC. Its protein is CASSQTGGINYGYTF.

In this sample, this clone turned up a few times. CDR3 nucleotides: TGTGCCAGCGAAGGAGATGTCTCTGGAAACACCATATATTTT. Translating gives CASEGDVSGNTIYF. The chain uses TRBV18 and TRBJ1-3; D uncertain. This CDR3 spans 14 amino acids. The V end was cut by 8 bases, the J end by 0 bases, with 11 bases between. CDR1 and CDR2 (germline): KGHSH, LQKENI.

The chain recombines TRBV2 with TRBJ2-1, with a tentative D call TRBD1 (6 bases). The V end was cut by 6 bases, the J end by 4 bases, with 16 bases between. The CDR3 has 15 residues. Looked up from germline, CDR1 is SNHLY and CDR2 is FYNNEI. The CDR3 is CASSRAGAGYNEQFF. The CDR3 DNA sequence: TGTGCCAGCAGCAGAGCAGGGGCAGGGTACAATGAGCAGTTCTTC.

V and J are TRBV7-2 and TRBJ1-2; TRBD1 matches at 10 bases. V lost 5 bases, J lost 14 bases, and 14 bases stayed unmatched. The CDR3 is 14 residues long. The germline gives CDR1 SGHTA, CDR2 FQGNSA. CDR3 region: CASSPYGTGADITF. The DNA of the CDR3 is TGTGCCAGCAGCCCATATGGGACAGGGGCCGACATTACCTTC.

This clone occurred once. The chain links TRBV27 to TRBJ2-7; 9 nucleotides agree with TRBD2. In germline, CDR1 is MNHEY, CDR2 SMNVEV (reference sequence). V was pared by 7 bases and J by 7 bases, with 11 bases of the junction left unmatched. The CDR3 is made up of 14 amino acids. CDR3: CASTSSGAGGEQYF. CDR3 coding DNA: TGTGCCAGCACCAGTAGTGGGGCGGGAGGGGAGCAGTACTTC.

This clone has just one count. The chain has TRBV19 and TRBJ2-3; TRBD1 matches 7 bases. J was trimmed by 10 bases and V by 5 bases; bases with no gene match: 9. Germline CDR1 reads LNHDA; CDR2 reads SQIVND (reference sequence). CDR3 length equals 13 residues. CDR3 nucleotides: TGTGCCAGTAGTCCCACAGGGGTACCACCGCAGTATTTT. Amino acids: CASSPTGVPPQYF.

In DNA, the CDR3 is TGTGCCAGCAGTGAATTAATGGGGACGAACACCGGGGAGCTGTTTTTT. Its protein product is CASSELMGTNTGELFF. This chain joins TRBV25-1 and TRBJ2-2; no definite D call. V was pared by 1 base and J by 0 bases, with 9 bases between. The CDR3 consists of 16 residues. The germline CDR1 and CDR2 sequences are MGHDK and SYGVNS.

The V gene is TRBV5-1, the J gene TRBJ1-3, with D perhaps TRBD1 (6 bases). Germline V gene data show CDR1 as SGHRS and CDR2 as YFSETQ. CDR3 length: 16 residues. V shed 0 bases and J shed 3 bases, with 13 bases lying between them. The CDR3 loop is CASSLAGQSYGNTIYF. CDR3 DNA: TGCGCCAGCAGCTTGGCCGGACAGTCCTATGGAAACACCATATATTTT. The full variable domain, its missing parts supplied by reference TRBV5-1 and TRBJ1-3, is KAGVTQTPRYLIKTRGQQVTLSCSPISGHRSVSWYQQTPGQGLQFLFEYFSETQRNKGNFPGRFSGRQFSNSRSEMNVSTLELGDSALYLCASSLAGQSYGNTIYFGEGSWLTVV.

V gene TRBV11-2 combines with J gene TRBJ1-3; 9 positions match TRBD1. CDR1 SGHAT and CDR2 FQNNGV come from the germline V gene. The CDR3 spans 16 residues. V shed 5 bases and J 2 bases; nucleotides not matched to a gene: 7. The CDR3 region has the DNA TGTGCCAGCAGCCAGGGACAGGGTCCAACTGGAAACACCATATATTTT. It yields the protein CASSQGQGPTGNTIYF.

V and J are TRBV25-1 and TRBJ2-3; TRBD1 might be the D (5 bases). The V gene's germline CDR1 is MGHDK and CDR2 SYGVNS. Trimming cost V 3 bases and J 2 bases, with 6 bases left between them. The CDR3 runs to 13 residues. CDR3 DNA sequence: TGTGCCAGCAGTGAGGGGCCCACAGATACGCAGTATTTT. Translated, it gives CASSEGPTDTQYF.

The table lists this clone with a count of one. The chain carries TRBV28 and TRBJ2-1, with D perhaps matching TRBD1 (5 bases). Germline V gene lookup returns CDR1 MDHEN and CDR2 SYDVKM. The V end was cut by 1 base, the J end by 0 bases, with 19 bases between. The CDR3 is made up of 19 amino acids. The CDR3 nucleotides read TGTGCCAGCAGTTTATTAGGGGTGAGAGGTAAGAGCTCCTACAATGAGCAGTTCTTC. Residues: CASSLLGVRGKSSYNEQFF.

The chain has TRBV21-1 and TRBJ1-4; no check of the table's D call, TRBD1, against the DNA was made. TRBV21-1 is described as a pseudogene. The CDR3 extends over 16 amino acids. The CDR3 sequence: CARTLNREGNCEKLFF. The CDR3 nucleotides are TGTGCCAGGACACTTAACAGGGAAGGGAATTGTGAAAAACTGTTTTTT.

This chain connects TRBV6-2 or TRBV6-3 to TRBJ2-7; D not certain. Germline loops: CDR1 MNHEY, CDR2 SVGEGT. Trimming took 5 bases from V and 2 from J, leaving 7 bases between them. CDR3 length: 12 residues. This chain's CDR3 is CASSLWTYEQYF. CDR3 nucleotides: TGTGCCAGCAGTCTCTGGACCTACGAGCAGTACTTC.

The chain employs TRBV7-9 and TRBJ2-6, with D unresolved. The V end lost 5 bases, the J end lost 0 bases, and 2 bases lay between the germline ends. Germline V CDR1 and CDR2: SEHNR, FQNEAQ (reference sequence). There are 13 residues in the CDR3. The CDR3 sequence: CASSPSGANVLTF. The CDR3 DNA sequence: TGTGCCAGCAGCCCCTCTGGGGCCAACGTCCTGACTTTC. Supplemented by reference TRBV7-9 and TRBJ2-6, the full variable domain reads DTGVSQNPRHKITKRGQNVTFRCDPISEHNRLYWYRQTLGQGPEFLTYFQNEAQLEKSRLLSDRFSAERPKGSFSTLEIQRTEQGDSAMYLCASSPSGANVLTFGAGSRLTVL.

This chain links TRBV12-3 or TRBV12-4 with TRBJ2-7; D is perhaps TRBD1 or TRBD2 (5 bases each). Trimming cost V 7 bases and J 1 base, with 11 bases left between them. CDR3 length equals 13 residues. In nucleotides, the CDR3 is TGTGCCAGCAACCGGGGCAGTTCCTACGAGCAGTACTTC. Translated: CASNRGSSYEQYF.

V gene TRBV21-1 combines with J gene TRBJ1-2; no check of the table's D call, TRBD1, against the DNA was made. TRBV21-1 is an annotated pseudogene. The CDR3 is 15 residues long. CDR3 amino acids: CASSNRDRLPTGYTF. In DNA, the CDR3 is TGTGCCAGCAGCAACCGGGACAGGCTCCCTACTGGCTACACCTTC.

The table lists this clone with a count of one. The chain is built from TRBV25-1 and TRBJ1-1, with 9 bases fitting TRBD1. The junction had 7 bases not matched to a gene; V was cut back by 5 bases and J by 6 bases. CDR1 and CDR2 (germline): MGHDK, SYGVNS. CDR3 length equals 14 residues. The CDR3 region is CASSTGQGWAEAFF. CDR3 sequence (DNA): TGTGCCAGCAGTACCGGACAGGGGTGGGCTGAAGCTTTCTTT.

The gene calls are TRBV28 and TRBJ2-2; TRBD2 agrees at 9 bases. Germline assignment: CDR1 MDHEN and CDR2 SYDVKM. Trimming cost V 4 bases and J 2 bases; bases outside gene matches: 2. The CDR3 spans 15 residues. The CDR3 sequence is CASSSGTSNTGELFF. The CDR3 DNA sequence: TGTGCCAGCAGTTCCGGGACTAGCAACACCGGGGAGCTGTTTTTT. The whole variable domain, remainder taken from reference TRBV28 and TRBJ2-2, is DVKVTQSSRYLVKRTGEKVFLECVQDMDHENMFWYRQDPGLGLRLIYFSYDVKMKEKGDIPEGYSVSREKKERFSLILESASTNQTSMYLCASSSGTSNTGELFFGEGSRLTVL.

This clone was detected only once. The CDR3 nucleotides are TGTGCCAGCAGTTTGAACTTGGGACAGCCTTCTAACTATGGCTACACCTTC. This translates into CASSLNLGQPSNYGYTF. V and J are TRBV28 and TRBJ1-2, with 7 bases fitting TRBD1. The V gene end was trimmed by 3 bases and the J gene end by 0 bases; junction bases not matched to a gene: 10. This CDR3 region has 17 residues. Germline values: CDR1 MDHEN, CDR2 SYDVKM.